The 19 T cell receptor beta chains below all came from one sample that was sequenced in a study of T cells in tuberculosis. The assay was immunoSEQ multiplex PCR, and TCRdb's table has in-frame clones only and misses some. The sample shows more than 35,000 clones, about 96% of them seen only once. The sequencing sample was made of PBMCs. The source is a donor between 10 and 35 years old with latent tuberculosis or without tuberculosis infection.

The CDR3 nucleotides are TGCGCCAGCAGCTTTAACCCCGGGGAAGAGACCCAGTACTTC. Translating it yields CASSFNPGEETQYF. V usage is TRBV5-1 and J usage is TRBJ2-5; weak D call: TRBD2 (5 bases). Germline V gene sequence: CDR1 SGHRS, CDR2 YFSETQ. V dropped 2 bases and J dropped 3 bases, with 11 bases sitting between them. This CDR3 spans 14 amino acids.

The chain is built from TRBV30 and TRBJ1-5; D is perhaps TRBD1 (6 bases). V lost 3 bases to trimming and J lost 4 bases, with 22 bases between them. The CDR3 is made up of 17 amino acids. Per the germline V gene, CDR1 is GTSNPN and CDR2 is SVGIG (reference sequence). The CDR3 loop reads CAWSASLSWQGNQPQHF. CDR3 DNA sequence: TGTGCCTGGAGCGCCAGTCTATCGTGGCAGGGGAATCAGCCCCAGCATTTT.

V usage is TRBV2 and J usage is TRBJ2-1, with 7 bases that match TRBD2. The junction had 8 bases not matched to a gene; V was cut back by 7 bases and J by 5 bases. The CDR3 is 14 residues long. Germline V CDR1 and CDR2: SNHLY, FYNNEI. This chain's CDR3 is CASIEPTSNNEQFF. CDR3 coding DNA: TGTGCCAGCATCGAACCGACTAGCAACAATGAGCAGTTCTTC. Full variable domain (rest looked up from reference TRBV2 and TRBJ2-1): EPEVTQTPSHQVTQMGQEVILRCVPISNHLYFYWYRQILGQKVEFLVSFYNNEISEKSEIFDDQFSVERPDGSNFTLKIRSTKLEDSAMYFCASIEPTSNNEQFFGPGTRLTVL.

This CDR3 is CASSLFQDTIYF. The DNA for the CDR3 is TGTGCCAGCAGCTTGTTTCAGGACACCATATATTTT. V gene TRBV5-4 combines with J gene TRBJ1-3, with D hard to call. The V and J ends lost 1 base and 8 bases respectively, with 7 bases between them. Germline loops: CDR1 SGHNT, CDR2 YYREEE (reference sequence). The CDR3 length is 12 residues.

This chain connects TRBV6-6 to TRBJ2-2, with 8 bases lining up with TRBD1. Germline trimming cut 5 bases from V and 2 bases from J; bases unmatched to any gene: 4. The CDR3 length is 15 residues. Germline-derived CDR1 and CDR2 are MNHNY and SVGAGI (reference sequence). DNA of the CDR3: TGTGCCAGCAGTCCGACAGGGGCAAACACCGGGGAGCTGTTTTTT. As protein: CASSPTGANTGELFF.

The chain combines TRBV5-6 with TRBJ2-4; TRBD1 is a possible D gene (6 bases). The germline gives CDR1 SGHDT, CDR2 YYEEEE. The CDR3 totals 13 residues. Deletions cut 8 bases from V and 2 bases from J, with 11 bases between. The CDR3 reads CASQTGPKNIQYF. CDR3 nucleotides: TGTGCCAGTCAGACAGGTCCCAAAAACATTCAGTACTTC.

The CDR3 DNA reads as TGTGCCAGCAGCTTCGTAGCGGGGGGGGTTTACAATGAGCAGTTCTTC. Its translation: CASSFVAGGVYNEQFF. The rearrangement joins TRBV5-4 to TRBJ2-1; TRBD2 matches at 11 bases. Trimming cost V 2 bases and J 4 bases; bases outside gene matches: 5. CDR3 length equals 16 residues. Germline CDR1 is SGHNT and CDR2 is YYREEE (reference sequence).

The chain is built from TRBV27 and TRBJ2-3; 8 nucleotides line up with TRBD2. The CDR3 totals 19 residues. Germline V gene sequence: CDR1 MNHEY, CDR2 SMNVEV (reference sequence). V lost 5 bases and J lost 6; bases outside the gene matches: 22. CDR3 DNA sequence: TGTGCCAGCAGTCTGTCCTTTCCCAGCGGGGGCTCCGGGCTGGATACGCAGTATTTT. Its translation: CASSLSFPSGGSGLDTQYF.

The genes are TRBV4-1 and TRBJ2-7; TRBD2 is a possible D gene (6 bases). The germline gives CDR1 MGHRA, CDR2 YSYEKL. CDR3 length equals 14 residues. The germline V and J ends were trimmed by 3 bases and 4 bases, with 13 bases remaining between them. The CDR3 DNA reads as TGCGCCAGCAGCCACGCTAGACGGGGGTACGAGCAGTACTTC. This translates into CASSHARRGYEQYF.

This clone was seen a single time. The chain joins TRBV7-2 to TRBJ1-4; 10 nucleotides agree with TRBD1. J gave up 7 bases and V 4 bases, and 9 bases lay outside the gene matches. Germline V lookup: CDR1 SGHTA, CDR2 FQGNSA. The CDR3 spans 16 residues. In DNA form, the CDR3 reads TGTGCCAGCAGCTCCTTCATAGGACAGGGGGTTGAAAAACTGTTTTTT. Translating it yields CASSSFIGQGVEKLFF.

The chain is built from TRBV11-1 and TRBJ2-7; 9 bases match TRBD1. Germline V gene sequence: CDR1 SGHAT, CDR2 FQDESV (reference sequence). The V gene end was trimmed by 1 base and the J gene end by 3 bases; junction bases not matched to a gene: 7. This CDR3 is built from 16 residues. The DNA for the CDR3 is TGTGCCAGCAGCTTAGTTGGACAGGGGTACTACTACGAGCAGTACTTC. Protein product: CASSLVGQGYYYEQYF.

J is TRBJ1-6 and V is TRBV4-2; D not certain. Trimming removed 1 base at V and 10 bases at J, with 8 bases between. CDR3 length: 13 amino acids. CDR1 is LGHNA, CDR2 YNFKEQ, per germline. CDR3 nucleotides: TGTGCCAGCAGCCAAGGCAGCGTCTCACCCCTCCACTTT. It is translated as CASSQGSVSPLHF.

The DNA for the CDR3 is TGCGCCAGCAGCTCGGGACAGACAACTAATGAAAAACTGTTTTTT. Amino acids: CASSSGQTTNEKLFF. This rearrangement joins TRBV5-1 to TRBJ1-4, with 7 nucleotides matching TRBD1. The CDR3 is made up of 15 amino acids. Germline loops: CDR1 SGHRS, CDR2 YFSETQ. The V segment lost 3 bases and the J segment 0 bases; nucleotides outside the gene matches: 2.

The rearrangement joins TRBV6-5 to TRBJ1-2; D possibly corresponds to TRBD1 (6 bases). Deletions cut 6 bases from V and 3 bases from J, with 11 bases between. Germline V gene data show CDR1 as MNHEY and CDR2 as SVGAGI. The CDR3 is made up of 13 amino acids. The CDR3 DNA reads as TGTGCCAGCAGCCCAGGGGATTACTATGGCTACACCTTC. Translated: CASSPGDYYGYTF.

The chain links TRBV7-2 to TRBJ1-2, with 9 positions matching TRBD1. The CDR3 sequence is 18 residues long. The V segment lost 4 bases and the J segment 3 bases; nucleotides outside the gene matches: 15. From germline, CDR1 is SGHTA and CDR2 FQGNSA. CDR3 nucleotides: TGTGCCAGCAGCTCATTGGTCCCACAGGGGGCTGGAGACTATGGCTACACCTTC. As protein: CASSSLVPQGAGDYGYTF. The whole variable domain, remainder taken from reference TRBV7-2 and TRBJ1-2, is GAGVSQSPSNKVTEKGKDVELRCDPISGHTALYWYRQSLGQGLEFLIYFQGNSAPDKSGLPSDRFSAERTGGSVSTLTIQRTQQEDSAVYLCASSSLVPQGAGDYGYTFGSGTRLTVV.

The chain has TRBV19 and TRBJ2-3; TRBD1 agrees at 9 bases. CDR1 and CDR2 (germline): LNHDA, SQIVND (reference sequence). The CDR3 length is 17 residues. The V and J ends lost 5 bases and 0 bases, in that order; junction bases with no gene match: 9. The CDR3 here is CASSLGQGSSSTDTQYF. DNA for the CDR3: TGTGCCAGTAGTCTGGGACAGGGATCGTCTAGCACAGATACGCAGTATTTT.

The chain links TRBV6-5 to TRBJ2-1, with TRBD2 matching over 9 bases. The CDR3 spans 14 residues. Germline V gene lookup returns CDR1 MNHEY and CDR2 SVGAGI. With V trimmed by 5 bases and J by 7 bases, 6 bases remained unmatched. CDR3 in amino acids: CASSQSGGRNEQFF. CDR3 nucleotide sequence: TGTGCCAGCAGTCAAAGCGGGGGGCGGAATGAGCAGTTCTTC.

The chain has TRBV7-2 and TRBJ2-5; 12 nucleotides align to TRBD2. V gave up 6 bases and J gave up 2 bases; unmatched junction bases: 4. This CDR3 has 15 residues. Germline CDR1 is SGHTA and CDR2 is FQGNSA. CDR3 sequence (DNA): TGTGCCAGCAGTCTAGCGGGAGGGGGTCAAGAGACCCAGTACTTC. This codes for CASSLAGGGQETQYF.

The rearrangement links TRBV7-3 to TRBJ2-1; 8 nucleotides line up with TRBD2. The germline CDR1 and CDR2 sequences are SGHTA and FQGTGA. This CDR3 comprises 16 residues. J lost 0 bases, V lost 5 bases, and 6 bases had no gene match. CDR3 DNA: TGTGCCAGCAGCCCAACCGGGACTAGCTCCTACAATGAGCAGTTCTTC. Translating gives CASSPTGTSSYNEQFF. The full variable domain, in which reference TRBV7-3 and TRBJ2-1 provide the parts outside the CDR3, is GAGVSQTPSNKVTEKGKYVELRCDPISGHTALYWYRQSLGQGPEFLIYFQGTGAADDSGLPNDRFFAVRPEGSVSTLKIQRTERGDSAVYLCASSPTGTSSYNEQFFGPGTRLTVL.